These T cell receptor beta chains were read from a single sample in a study of regulatory T cells in long-lasting Graves disease. TCRdb reprocessed the multiplex PCR reads via MiXCR and lists one record per CDR3 protein. Here the sample spans 400,000 to 550,000 distinct CDR3 sequences, less than 20% being singletons. This sample was shared with a second study, whose subject was T cells in Graves' hyperthyroidism and ophthalmopathy.

The source was peripheral blood mononuclear cells (PBMCs), collected at new diagnosis, from a patient treated with antithyroid drugs. The receptor source for this set is a woman in her twenties or thirties with Graves disease. Both conserved end residues are part of each CDR3. A D gene is named only where the DNA matches it firmly. A clone size is listed for some rows: how often the clone was seen (once, few, many), or a class if it is expanded.

TRBD2 TRBJ2-5 TRBV7-9 many TGTGCCAGCAGAAATCAGGGAGGGGAGACCCAGTACTTC CASRNQGGETQYF
TRBD2 TRBJ2-3 TRBV27 many TGTGCCAGCAGCTCCCGAGGAGCGGGGGTCACAGATACGCAGTATTTT CASSSRGAGVTDTQYF
TRBD2 TRBJ2-7 TRBV6-2/TRBV6-3 many TGTGCCAGCAGGAGGACTAGCGGAGGGGGACAGTACTTC CASRRTSGGGQYF
TRBD2 TRBJ2-2 TRBV6-1 . TGTGCCAGCAGTGCCCAAGCCTATCCTAGCGGAGGGAACACCGGGGAGCTGTTTTTT CASSAQAYPSGGNTGELFF
. TRBJ1-1 TRBV28 many TGTGCCAGCAGCCTCGACAGCCACCACCCGAATACTGAAGCTTTCTTT CASSLDSHHPNTEAFF
TRBD1 TRBJ1-6 TRBV7-9 . TGTGCCAGCAGCTTCAGGACAGGGTTAAACTCACCCCTCCACTTT CASSFRTGLNSPLHF
TRBD2 TRBJ2-1 TRBV12-3/TRBV12-4 many TGTGCCAGCACGGGTAGCGGGAGCCATGAGCAGTTCTTC CASTGSGSHEQFF
. TRBJ2-5 TRBV7-9 many TGTGCCAGCAGCTCCCTAGGGACCCAGTACTTC CASSSLGTQYF
TRBD1 TRBJ2-2 TRBV7-9 few TGTGCCAGCAGCTTAGCGGTCTACAGGGGGCAGTGGACCGGGGAGCTGTTTTTT CASSLAVYRGQWTGELFF
TRBD1 TRBJ2-2 TRBV7-2 . TGTGCCAGCAGCTTAGCCGACAGGGGACTCAACACCGGGGAGCTGTTTTTT CASSLADRGLNTGELFF
. TRBJ1-3 TRBV6-1 many TGTGCCAGCAATGGGGACTCTGGAAACACCATATATTTT CASNGDSGNTIYF
. TRBJ2-7 TRBV6-1 . TGTGCCAGCAGTCGCTCTGACAGACCCTACGAGCAGCACTTC CASSRSDRPYEQHF
TRBD2 TRBJ2-1 TRBV12-3/TRBV12-4 many TGTGCCAGCAGTTCCACCGGGACTAGCAATGAGCAGTTCTTC CASSSTGTSNEQFF
. TRBJ2-1 TRBV13 . TGTGCCAGCAGCTTGGGACTCCGATCCTACAATGAGCAGTTCTTC CASSLGLRSYNEQFF
TRBD1 TRBJ1-2 TRBV12-3/TRBV12-4 . TGTGCCAGCAGTCAATCTGACAGGGGGGATGGCTACACCTTC CASSQSDRGDGYTF
TRBD2 TRBJ2-1 TRBV20-1 many TGCAGTGCTATACTAGCGGATTCCTACAATGAGCAGTTCTTC CSAILADSYNEQFF
. TRBJ2-1 TRBV5-1 many TGCGCCAGCAGCTTGGCCTCGGGGCTTTACAATGAGCAGTTCTTC CASSLASGLYNEQFF
TRBD2 TRBJ2-1 TRBV20-1 many TGCAGTGCTAGAGATGGCAAACGGGAGGGCCTGGGAAGCAATGAGCAGTTCTTC CSARDGKREGLGSNEQFF
TRBD2 TRBJ2-5 TRBV7-3 few TGTGCCAGCAGCCGATACCAACAAAACAGCGGGAACCGGGTGGGGACCCAGTACTTC CASSRYQQNSGNRVGTQYF
TRBD1 TRBJ1-4 TRBV5-1 many TGCGCCAGCAGCTCCACCGGGACAGGGTTTGCAAAACTGTTTTTT CASSSTGTGFAKLFF
TRBD1 TRBJ1-5 TRBV6-6 . TGTGCCAGCAGTTACTCGTCTGGACAGGGCCGCCGGCCCCAGCATTTT CASSYSSGQGRRPQHF
. TRBJ2-6 TRBV5-1 few TGCGCCAGCAGCTTGGCCCCCGGGAGCTCTGGGGCCAACGTCCTGACTTTC CASSLAPGSSGANVLTF
. TRBJ2-1 TRBV15 many TGTGCCACCAGCAGAGTTCTTAGCGGACCCAATGAGCAGTTCTTC CATSRVLSGPNEQFF
. TRBJ2-1 TRBV5-1 . TGCGCCAGCAGCTTTCGGGACTTCAACAATGAGCAGTTCTTC CASSFRDFNNEQFF
. TRBJ2-7 TRBV3-1 many TGTGCCAGCAGCCAAGCTTTCGGGAGTGACTACGAGCAGTACTTC CASSQAFGSDYEQYF
. TRBJ1-2 TRBV7-9 many TGTGCCAGCAGCTCTACCAGGGACGGCAACTATGGCTACACCTTC CASSSTRDGNYGYTF
. TRBJ1-1 TRBV3-1 many TGTGCCAGCAGCCCCAGGATGGGACACTACGAAGCTTTCTTT CASSPRMGHYEAFF
TRBD2 TRBJ2-3 TRBV24-1 many TGTGCCACCAGTGCTCGCGGGAGAGGGACAGATACGCAGTATTTT CATSARGRGTDTQYF
. TRBJ2-7 TRBV20-1 . TGCAGTGCTAGACTAGCGAGCGAGGTTTGGCAGTACTTC CSARLASEVWQYF
TRBD1 TRBJ1-5 TRBV10-3 many TGTGCCATCAGTGAGTCTTTACCGGGACAGGGGTTGCAGCCCCAGCATTTT CAISESLPGQGLQPQHF